This T cell receptor beta chain was captured in a study of shared clonotypes between healthy human individuals. Here immunoSEQ multiplex PCR was the method, and the copy in TCRdb shows in-frame clones only, minus some. The data contain about a million clones, roughly 80% of them seen just once; the ten biggest clones take up 1.4% to 1.5%. Per germline, CDR1 MDHEN and CDR2 SYDVKM. The CDR3 has 13 amino acids. V dropped 6 bases and J dropped 6 bases, with 13 bases sitting between them. This sequence joins TRBV28 and TRBJ2-3, with D perhaps TRBD1 (6 bases). Sequencing used memory CD4+ T cells sorted from blood. Regarding subset: CD45RA-negative fraction. This clonotype was sampled from a man aged 18-30 years in good health. CDR3 amino acids: CASREQGSDTQYF. CDR3 nucleotide sequence: TGTGCCAGCAGGGAACAGGGATCCGATACGCAGTATTTT.